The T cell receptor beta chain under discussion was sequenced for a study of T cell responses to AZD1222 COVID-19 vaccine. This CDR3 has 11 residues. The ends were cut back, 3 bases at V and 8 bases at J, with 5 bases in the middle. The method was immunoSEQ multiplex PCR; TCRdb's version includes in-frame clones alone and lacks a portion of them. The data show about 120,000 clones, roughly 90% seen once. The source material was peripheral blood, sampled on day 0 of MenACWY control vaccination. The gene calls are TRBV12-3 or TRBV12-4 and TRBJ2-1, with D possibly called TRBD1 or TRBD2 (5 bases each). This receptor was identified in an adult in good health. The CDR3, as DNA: TGTGCCAGCAGTTTGGGGGATGAGCAGTTCTTC. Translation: CASSLGDEQFF.